The TCR beta chain described here comes from a study of T cells in Graves' hyperthyroidism and ophthalmopathy. The sample holds a few counts of this clonotype. TCR beta CDR3 regions were amplified from RNA transcripts. The TCR CDR3 first-round RT-PCR relied on the HTBI primer set. In TCRdb, the multiplex PCR reads were re-called with MiXCR into one record per CDR3 protein. The table has about 540,000 distinct CDR3 sequences, about half seen once. V lost 1 base, J lost 0 bases, and 8 bases lay in between. Germline loops: CDR1 SGHTA, CDR2 FQGNSA. The CDR3 consists of 15 residues. Sequencing was done on a sample of peripheral blood or thyroid tissue (not recorded which). V usage is TRBV7-2 and J usage is TRBJ2-3; D is ambiguous. This clonotype was sampled from a woman under 30 with Graves' hyperthyroidism. The CDR3 region has the DNA TGTGCCAGCAGCTTAGGCGCAACTAGCACAGATACGCAGTATTTT. Amino acid sequence: CASSLGATSTDTQYF.